Given below is one TCR beta chain in context. Its target is not known. This sample was included in a study of T cell responses to AZD1222 COVID-19 vaccine. Study-level points and caveats: Spike was spanned by vaccine-associated CD4 TCRs, with dominance at 160-218 and 743-854. The donor group comprised mostly white British people and more females; the analysis possibly underestimated clonal diversity. None of the repertoires were sampled until the peak T cell response had passed.

The assay was immunoSEQ multiplex PCR, and TCRdb's table has in-frame clones only and misses some. This sample has 200,000 or so clones; around 90% occur once, and the top ten carry roughly 8%. The CDR3 has 14 residues. Germline CDR1 is KGHDR and CDR2 is SFDVKD. V was pared by 3 bases and J by 5 bases, with 12 bases between. V usage is TRBV24-1 and J usage is TRBJ2-5, with a tentative D call TRBD2 (7 bases). This clonotype originated in an adult in good health. Source: peripheral blood, taken on day 0 of AZD1222 vaccination. The CDR3 loop reads CATSDPGGAETQYF. In nucleotides, the CDR3 is TGTGCCACCAGTGATCCGGGGGGCGCTGAGACCCAGTACTTC.